The rows below give T cell receptor beta chains drawn from one sample of a study of graft-versus-host responses after intestinal transplantation. These receptors lack a known antigen. Some clones are missing from TCRdb's copy, which holds only in-frame ones; the method was immunoSEQ multiplex PCR. The table records around 110,000 clones, around 90% of them present only once. Sequencing was performed on unstimulated CD4+ T cells sorted from spleen or lymph node cells, taken before transplant. These receptors all come from a human donor who was the organ donor for an intestinal transplant. Both conserved end residues are part of each CDR3. D genes are given only for firm matches. A row's size may be missing; if present it is once, few, many or a size class.

v_call	clone_size	d_call	j_call	cdr3_aa	cdr3_nt
TRBV10-2	-	TRBD2	TRBJ2-3	CASTGLAEDTDTQYF	TGCGCCAGCACCGGACTAGCGGAGGACACAGATACGCAGTATTTT
TRBV11-3	-	TRBD1	TRBJ1-1	CASSLQGANTEAFF	TGTGCCAGCAGCTTACAGGGGGCGAACACTGAAGCTTTCTTT
TRBV2	-	-	TRBJ1-2	CASRNRDSQGYTF	TGTGCCAGCAGAAACCGGGACTCTCAAGGCTACACCTTC
TRBV6-5	-	TRBD1	TRBJ1-2	CASSEDRLFYGYTF	TGTGCCAGCAGTGAGGACAGGCTATTCTATGGCTACACCTTC
TRBV19	-	TRBD1	TRBJ2-7	CASSTLGTGSGEQYF	TGTGCCAGTAGTACCCTAGGGACAGGATCGGGCGAGCAGTACTTC
TRBV5-4	-	TRBD1	TRBJ1-4	CASSRRGQHNEKLFF	TGTGCCAGCAGCCGGCGGGGACAGCACAATGAAAAACTGTTTTTT
TRBV5-1	-	-	TRBJ2-1	CASSGPEPYNEQFF	TGCGCCAGCAGCGGGCCAGAACCTTACAATGAGCAGTTCTTC
TRBV7-3	-	-	TRBJ2-5	CASSSRTLETQYF	TGTGCCAGCAGCTCTAGGACTCTGGAGACCCAGTACTTC
TRBV16	-	-	TRBJ2-3	CASSQAYSTDTQYF	TGTGCCAGCAGCCAAGCCTATAGCACAGATACGCAGTATTTT
TRBV10-1	few	TRBD1	TRBJ2-1	CASSVRTGGHNEQFF	TGCGCCAGCAGTGTTAGGACAGGGGGACACAATGAGCAGTTCTTC